The present TCR beta chain was sequenced within a study of OX40 agonist ivuxolimab in advanced cancers. Whole-study context: Those treated in dose escalation had hepatocellular carcinoma, melanoma, renal cell cancer or head and neck cancer. One hepatocellular carcinoma and a couple of cutaneous melanoma patients partially responded.

The repertoire was sequenced with immunoSEQ multiplex PCR; TCRdb's copy has only in-frame clones and lacks some. The sample lists approximately 58,000 clones; roughly 82% were seen once. The length of the CDR3 is 14 residues. Germline CDR1 reads KGHSH; CDR2 reads LQKENI. V lost 8 bases and J 3 bases, leaving 16 bases between the germline ends. The sequence was collected from an adult with an advanced solid tumor such as melanoma, head and neck, liver or kidney cancer. This sample comprised CD4+ or CD8+ T cells sorted from blood, obtained in a trial of the OX40 agonist ivuxolimab. The chain carries TRBV18 and TRBJ1-1, with D maybe TRBD1 (5 bases). CDR3 DNA: TGTGCCAGCGCGGCCAGGGATGGGGACACTGAAGCTTTCTTT. Protein sequence: CASAARDGDTEAFF.